These T cell receptor beta chains were read from a single sample in a study of T cells in Graves' hyperthyroidism and ophthalmopathy. TCRdb ran MiXCR on the multiplex PCR reads and lists one entry per CDR3 protein. The sample yields around 190,000 distinct CDR3 sequences, 17% seen once. The sequencing input was blood. All receptors come from a woman aged 50 to 60 with Graves' hyperthyroidism. CDR3s include the opening cysteine and the closing phenylalanine or tryptophan. Each record gives: CDR3 protein, CDR3 DNA, D gene, J gene, clone size, V gene. D genes are given only for firm matches. Clone sizes are given selectively: once, few, many, or a class where the clone is expanded.

CDR3: CSISGSSSYNEQLF
DNA: TGCAGCATTAGCGGGAGTAGTTCCTACAATGAGCAGCTCTTC
D: TRBD2
J: TRBJ2-1
size: .
V: TRBV29-1

CDR3: CASKRDLNYGYTF
DNA: TGTGCCAGCAAAAGGGACCTGAACTATGGCTACACCTTC
D: .
J: TRBJ1-2
size: .
V: TRBV2

CDR3: CASINSMSPADTQYF
DNA: TGTGCCAGCATCAATTCGATGTCACCCGCAGATACGCAGTATTTT
D: .
J: TRBJ2-3
size: many
V: TRBV12-3/TRBV12-4

CDR3: CASRWRVGGYREQFF
DNA: TGCGCCAGCCGTTGGAGGGTTGGGGGTTATCGTGAGCAGTTCTTC
D: .
J: TRBJ2-1
size: many
V: TRBV5-1

CDR3: CAISVILTGYNEQFF
DNA: TGTGCCATCAGCGTTATTTTGACTGGCTACAATGAGCAGTTCTTC
D: .
J: TRBJ2-1
size: few
V: TRBV10-3

CDR3: CSVEVGGEQYF
DNA: TGCAGCGTTGAAGTCGGAGGAGAGCAGTACTTC
D: .
J: TRBJ2-7
size: .
V: TRBV29-1

CDR3: CASSWSGGHEQFF
DNA: TGTGCCAGCAGTTGGTCAGGGGGCCATGAGCAGTTCTTC
D: TRBD1
J: TRBJ2-1
size: many
V: TRBV27

CDR3: CSARSEGIGNYGYTF
DNA: TGCAGTGCTAGATCTGAGGGGATAGGAAACTATGGCTACACCTTC
D: .
J: TRBJ1-2
size: many
V: TRBV20-1

CDR3: CASSEWITEAFF
DNA: TGTGCCAGCAGCGAATGGATCACTGAAGCTTTCTTT
D: .
J: TRBJ1-1
size: .
V: TRBV7-9

CDR3: CSATLLAGGPDTQYF
DNA: TGCAGTGCTACGCTTCTAGCGGGAGGGCCAGATACGCAGTATTTT
D: TRBD2
J: TRBJ2-3
size: many
V: TRBV20-1

CDR3: CASSPREPDEQYF
DNA: TGTGCCAGCAGCCCGAGAGAGCCGGATGAGCAGTACTTC
D: .
J: TRBJ2-7
size: many
V: TRBV7-9

CDR3: CSASPVASGRVPDTQYF
DNA: TGCAGTGCTAGTCCAGTGGCTAGCGGGAGGGTGCCAGATACGCAGTATTTT
D: TRBD2
J: TRBJ2-3
size: many
V: TRBV20-1

CDR3: CASSPTSGRPGETQYF
DNA: TGTGCCAGCAGCCCGACTAGCGGGAGGCCGGGGGAGACCCAGTACTTC
D: TRBD2
J: TRBJ2-5
size: many
V: TRBV5-4

CDR3: CSVVPSGLYQETQYF
DNA: TGCAGCGTTGTCCCCAGCGGGTTGTACCAAGAGACCCAGTACTTC
D: .
J: TRBJ2-5
size: few
V: TRBV29-1

CDR3: CASQARGGGNTIYF
DNA: TGTGCCAGCCAAGCTAGGGGAGGTGGAAACACCATATATTTT
D: .
J: TRBJ1-3
size: few
V: TRBV7-6

CDR3: CASSLSAGDTGELFF
DNA: TGCGCCAGCAGCTTGAGTGCGGGGGACACCGGGGAGCTGTTTTTT
D: TRBD2
J: TRBJ2-2
size: many
V: TRBV5-1

CDR3: CASSPGNEQFF
DNA: TGTGCCAGCTCACCGGGCAATGAGCAGTTCTTC
D: .
J: TRBJ2-1
size: many
V: TRBV18

CDR3: CASSLRPSGYTF
DNA: TGTGCCAGCAGCTTGCGGCCTTCCGGCTACACCTTC
D: .
J: TRBJ1-2
size: few
V: TRBV5-5

CDR3: CASSKSSGAYNEQFF
DNA: TGTGCCAGCAGTAAGTCTAGCGGCGCCTACAATGAGCAGTTCTTC
D: TRBD2
J: TRBJ2-1
size: .
V: TRBV27

CDR3: CASGPGTSGTTDNEQFF
DNA: TGTGCCAGCGGCCCCGGGACTAGCGGGACGACAGACAATGAGCAGTTCTTC
D: TRBD2
J: TRBJ2-1
size: many
V: TRBV7-9

CDR3: CASISRTGRNNSPLHF
DNA: TGTGCCAGCATTTCAAGGACAGGGAGAAATAATTCACCCCTCCACTTT
D: TRBD1
J: TRBJ1-6
size: .
V: TRBV27

CDR3: CASSFMGSAANTEAFF
DNA: TGCGCCAGCAGCTTTATGGGGTCCGCAGCGAACACTGAAGCTTTCTTT
D: .
J: TRBJ1-1
size: .
V: TRBV5-1

CDR3: CASSARQGSETQYF
DNA: TGTGCCAGCAGCGCACGACAGGGGTCGGAGACCCAGTACTTC
D: TRBD1
J: TRBJ2-5
size: .
V: TRBV11-3

CDR3: CASSVDQGRIENTEAFF
DNA: TGTGCCAGCAGCGTAGATCAGGGGAGGATTGAGAACACTGAAGCTTTCTTT
D: .
J: TRBJ1-1
size: .
V: TRBV9

CDR3: CASSYSGGPVGTEAFF
DNA: TGTGCCAGCAGTTACTCGGGGGGGCCAGTAGGGACTGAAGCTTTCTTT
D: .
J: TRBJ1-1
size: many
V: TRBV6-6

CDR3: CASSQTGGRQPQHF
DNA: TGTGCCAGCTCACAAACAGGGGGCCGGCAGCCCCAGCATTTT
D: TRBD1
J: TRBJ1-5
size: few
V: TRBV18

CDR3: CASMLPYGTSGNTIYF
DNA: TGTGCCAGCATGCTCCCCTACGGCACCTCTGGAAACACCATATATTTT
D: .
J: TRBJ1-3
size: few
V: TRBV28

CDR3: CATSRGDGLGKLFF
DNA: TGTGCCACCAGCAGAGGGGACGGATTAGGAAAACTGTTTTTT
D: .
J: TRBJ1-4
size: few
V: TRBV15

CDR3: CASSSGVSTDTQYF
DNA: TGTGCCAGCAGTTCCGGGGTTAGCACAGATACGCAGTATTTT
D: .
J: TRBJ2-3
size: many
V: TRBV6-1

CDR3: CASSSGLAGISTGELFF
DNA: TGTGCCAGCAGTTCCGGACTAGCGGGAATATCCACCGGGGAGCTGTTTTTT
D: TRBD2
J: TRBJ2-2
size: few
V: TRBV6-2/TRBV6-3

CDR3: CASSIEGRAEKLFF
DNA: TGTGCCAGTAGTATCGAGGGGCGCGCTGAAAAACTGTTTTTT
D: .
J: TRBJ1-4
size: .
V: TRBV19